This entry features one T cell receptor beta chain sequence. The sample is drawn from a study of CD8+ T cells in alopecia areata. Germline V gene lookup returns CDR1 SGHKS and CDR2 YYEKEE (reference sequence). V was cut by 1 base and J by 8 bases, with 12 bases left in between. This CDR3 is built from 13 residues. cDNA serving as the sequencing template came from extracted, reverse transcribed RNA. Measured with immunoSEQ multiplex PCR; TCRdb has only the in-frame clones, and not every one. The table has 150,000 to 250,000 clones, 58% seen once. Indicated treatment: oral pan-JAK inhibitor, 5-10 mg twice daily.

This clonotype was obtained from a human donor with alopecia areata. The V gene is TRBV5-5, the J gene TRBJ1-2; no firm D call. Material: CD4+ T cells sorted from blood, obtained at week 24, from a patient treated with tofacitinib. The CDR3 DNA reads TGTGCCAGCAGCTTGACGCTAGTGGGCGGCTACACCTTC. It specifies CASSLTLVGGYTF.